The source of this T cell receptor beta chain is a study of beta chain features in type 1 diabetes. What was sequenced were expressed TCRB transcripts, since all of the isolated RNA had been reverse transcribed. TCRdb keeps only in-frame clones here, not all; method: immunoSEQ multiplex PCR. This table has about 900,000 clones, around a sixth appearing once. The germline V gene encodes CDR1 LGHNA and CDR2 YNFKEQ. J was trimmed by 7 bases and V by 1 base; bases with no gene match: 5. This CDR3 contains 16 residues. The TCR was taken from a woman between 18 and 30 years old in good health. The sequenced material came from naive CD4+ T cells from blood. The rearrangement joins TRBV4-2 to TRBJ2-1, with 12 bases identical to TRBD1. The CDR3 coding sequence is TGTGCCAGCAGCCAAGCCGGGACAGGGGGCCGGAATGAGCAGTTCTTC. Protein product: CASSQAGTGGRNEQFF.